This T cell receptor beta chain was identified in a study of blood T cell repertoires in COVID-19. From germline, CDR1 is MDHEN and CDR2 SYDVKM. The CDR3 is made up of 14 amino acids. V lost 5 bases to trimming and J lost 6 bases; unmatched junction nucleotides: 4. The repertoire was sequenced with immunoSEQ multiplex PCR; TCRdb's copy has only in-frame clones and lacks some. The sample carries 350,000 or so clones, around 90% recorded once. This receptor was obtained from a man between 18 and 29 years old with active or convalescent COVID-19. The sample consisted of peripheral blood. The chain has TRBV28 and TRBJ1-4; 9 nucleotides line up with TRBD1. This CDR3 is CASSIRDRDEKLFF. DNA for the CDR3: TGTGCCAGCAGTATCCGGGACAGGGATGAAAAACTGTTTTTT.